This TCR beta chain was profiled in a study of molecular identifiers for immune sequencing clone quantification. Study-level findings and limits: Barcode-sharing identical TCR molecules could underestimate highly expanded clone sizes.

The CDR3 loop spans 17 amino acids. Germline V gene lookup returns CDR1 MNHEY and CDR2 SVGEGT. V was pared by 2 bases and J by 3 bases, with 7 bases of the junction left unmatched. Previously published methods and listed TCR primers were used for the bulk TCR libraries. Each CDR3 protein gets one entry after TCRdb re-called the PCR reads with MiXCR. The sample shows 7,500 to 10,000 distinct CDR3 sequences, roughly 14% of them seen only once. By share of the sample, this clonotype is medium-sized. Its antigen is unidentified. Sequencing was carried out using naive CD8+ T cells from blood, with Jurkat cell RNA spiked in. Subset of the sample: FACS-sorted CD8+CD4-CCR7+CD45RA+ naive T cells. This TCR derives from a human donor in good health. Some libraries in this study had Jurkat cell RNA spiked in. V gene TRBV6-2 or TRBV6-3 combines with J gene TRBJ2-2; 9 bases agree with TRBD2. CDR3 sequence (DNA): TGTGCCAGCAGTTACAGAGGCGGGGGGGCCTACACCGGGGAGCTGTTTTTT. It encodes CASSYRGGGAYTGELFF.